The 28 T cell receptor beta chains below come from one sample, sequenced in a study of blood T cell repertoires in COVID-19. Only in-frame clones appear in the TCRdb table, and some are missing; sequencing was by immunoSEQ multiplex PCR. The sample holds about 480,000 clones; roughly 89% are singletons and the top ten take over 0.7%. The source material was peripheral blood. The receptors were sampled from a man aged 18 to 29 with COVID-19, enrolled during active disease.

The chain carries TRBV5-1 and TRBJ1-1; 11 nucleotides agree with TRBD1. The junction had 5 bases not matched to a gene; V was cut back by 3 bases and J by 4 bases. The CDR3 totals 15 residues. In germline, CDR1 is SGHRS, CDR2 YFSETQ. CDR3 sequence reads: CASSSGQGASTEAFF. CDR3 sequence (DNA): TGCGCCAGCAGCTCCGGACAGGGGGCTAGCACTGAAGCTTTCTTT.

The rearrangement uses TRBV5-4 and TRBJ2-3; 12 nucleotides align to TRBD2. This CDR3 spans 18 amino acids. Germline V gives CDR1 SGHNT, CDR2 YYREEE (reference sequence). Trimming took 1 base from V and 1 from J; bases not matched to a gene: 7. The chain's CDR3 is CASSLRRLAGGRTDTQYF. In DNA, the CDR3 is TGTGCCAGCAGCTTGCGGCGCCTAGCGGGGGGGCGCACAGATACGCAGTATTTT.

The chain uses TRBV2 and TRBJ1-2; no reliable D call. The CDR3 has 12 amino acids. CDR1 and CDR2 (germline): SNHLY, FYNNEI. V was pared by 0 bases and J by 5 bases, with 4 bases between. CDR3 residues: CASSEAAYGYTF. The CDR3 bases are TGTGCCAGCAGTGAAGCGGCTTATGGCTACACCTTC.

The chain couples TRBV15 to TRBJ2-7; 12 bases match TRBD1. The CDR3 totals 17 residues. Per germline, CDR1 LNHNV and CDR2 YYDKDF (reference sequence). Unmatched junction bases numbered 8, after V lost 0 bases and J lost 5 bases. In DNA, the CDR3 is TGTGCCACCAGCAGAGATTTTAGGGACAGGGGGCTCCACGAGCAGTACTTC. Translated, it gives CATSRDFRDRGLHEQYF.

V gene TRBV19 combines with J gene TRBJ2-2, with TRBD2 matching over 11 bases. The germline gives CDR1 LNHDA, CDR2 SQIVND (reference sequence). V lost 4 bases, J lost 3 bases, and 7 bases stayed unmatched. This CDR3 has 17 amino acids. The CDR3 spells CASSTAALAGDTGELFF. DNA for the CDR3: TGTGCCAGTAGTACTGCGGCACTAGCGGGAGACACCGGGGAGCTGTTTTTT.

The chain couples TRBV2 to TRBJ2-1; possible D gene TRBD2, 6 bases. V was cut by 5 bases and J by 6 bases, with 11 bases left in between. The CDR3 covers 13 residues. Germline V lookup: CDR1 SNHLY, CDR2 FYNNEI. The CDR3 DNA sequence: TGTGCCAGCAGTCCCTTGGGGGGCAATGAGCAGTTCTTC. This sequence encodes CASSPLGGNEQFF.

V usage is TRBV27 and J usage is TRBJ2-4; TRBD1 matches 11 bases. CDR1 and CDR2 (germline): MNHEY, SMNVEV (reference sequence). Trimming cost V 4 bases and J 8 bases; bases outside gene matches: 7. The CDR3 totals 15 residues. Here the CDR3 DNA reads TGTGCCAGCAGTTCACCGGGGACAGGGGGTGACATTCAGTACTTC. Amino acids: CASSSPGTGGDIQYF.

The rearrangement joins TRBV15 to TRBJ2-1; no definite D call. V dropped 5 bases and J dropped 3 bases, with 8 bases sitting between them. The CDR3 loop spans 13 amino acids. CDR1 is LNHNV and CDR2 is YYDKDF in the germline V gene (reference sequence). CDR3 residues: CATSAELYNEQFF. The CDR3 region has the DNA TGTGCCACCAGCGCCGAACTCTACAATGAGCAGTTCTTC.

In its sample, this clone was seen once. The V call is TRBV18, the J call TRBJ1-3; perhaps TRBD1 as D (5 bases). Trimming pared 3 bases from V and 4 bases from J, leaving 19 bases between. The CDR3 extends over 17 amino acids. Germline CDR1 KGHSH, CDR2 LQKENI. The CDR3, as DNA: TGTGCCAGCTCACCTCGGCAGGGTCGGTCCAGGGGAAACACCATATATTTT. Translation gives CASSPRQGRSRGNTIYF.

The chain joins TRBV12-3 or TRBV12-4 to TRBJ1-2; D gene uncertain. Trimming took off 0 bases at V and 14 bases at J, with 16 bases between the two ends. The CDR3 has 13 amino acids. In nucleotides, the CDR3 is TGTGCCAGCAGTTTAGCGAACGACATGGCGTCAACCTTC. Translating it yields CASSLANDMASTF.

This chain connects TRBV6-6 to TRBJ1-5; weak D call: TRBD1 (5 bases). The CDR3 runs to 16 residues. Germline lookup yields CDR1 MNHNY and CDR2 SVGAGI (reference sequence). V dropped 6 bases and J dropped 0 bases, with 15 bases sitting between them. The CDR3 DNA reads as TGTGCCAGCAGCCCCGGGCAGGGCTATAGCAATCAGCCCCAGCATTTT. This translates into CASSPGQGYSNQPQHF.

This chain uses TRBV3-1 (or the pseudogene TRBV3-2) with TRBJ2-2; D is unclear. Between the trimmed V and J ends, which lost 0 bases and 1 base, there was a span of 6 bases. From germline, CDR1 is LGHDT and CDR2 YNNKEL (reference sequence). This CDR3 spans 15 amino acids. The CDR3 protein is CASSQDTRNTGELFF. CDR3 coding DNA: TGTGCCAGCAGCCAAGACACGCGGAACACCGGGGAGCTGTTTTTT.

V usage is TRBV5-1 and J usage is TRBJ2-7; 7 bases map to TRBD1. There are 14 residues in the CDR3. V gave up 4 bases and J gave up 2 bases; unmatched junction bases: 6. Germline lookup yields CDR1 SGHRS and CDR2 YFSETQ. In nucleotides, the CDR3 is TGCGCCAGCAGCCTCGGACAGGTCCCCTACGAGCAGTACTTC. It specifies CASSLGQVPYEQYF.

This clone was observed once. The V gene is TRBV27, the J gene TRBJ1-4; tentatively, D is TRBD1 (5 bases). Germline assignment: CDR1 MNHEY and CDR2 SMNVEV (reference sequence). V lost 4 bases, J lost 0 bases, and 15 bases lay in between. The CDR3 is 17 residues long. This chain's CDR3 is CASSSTGDGATNEKLFF. The CDR3 coding sequence is TGTGCCAGCAGTTCCACGGGGGACGGTGCAACTAATGAAAAACTGTTTTTT.

CDR3 in DNA: TGTGCCAGCAGGTCCGACAGGGGAAGGAATGAAAAACTGTTTTTT. Translating it yields CASRSDRGRNEKLFF. The chain carries TRBV5-4 and TRBJ1-4; 8 nucleotides agree with TRBD1. Germline CDR1 and CDR2: SGHNT and YYREEE (reference sequence). The CDR3 totals 15 residues. V lost 5 bases and J lost 5; bases outside the gene matches: 8. Based on the CDR3 plus reference TRBV5-4 and TRBJ1-4, the full variable domain is ETGVTQSPTHLIKTRGQQVTLRCSSQSGHNTVSWYQQALGQGPQFIFQYYREEENGRGNFPPRFSGLQFPNYSSELNVNALELDDSALYLCASRSDRGRNEKLFFGSGTQLSVL.

The chain employs TRBV19 and TRBJ2-7; D is undetermined. Germline lookup yields CDR1 LNHDA and CDR2 SQIVND (reference sequence). V was shortened by 1 base and J by 0 bases, with 10 bases between the two germline ends. There are 15 residues in the CDR3. The CDR3 region has the DNA TGTGCCAGTAGTATAGGTGCCAGAGGCTCCTACGAGCAGTACTTC. As protein: CASSIGARGSYEQYF. Filled out from reference TRBV19 and TRBJ2-7, the complete variable domain reads DGGITQSPKYLFRKEGQNVTLSCEQNLNHDAMYWYRQDPGQGLRLIYYSQIVNDFQKGDIAEGYSVSREKKESFPLTVTSAQKNPTAFYLCASSIGARGSYEQYFGPGTRLTVT.

The chain combines TRBV7-9 with TRBJ2-1; a possible D gene is TRBD1 (5 bases). The germline V gene has CDR1 SEHNR and CDR2 FQNEAQ (reference sequence). V was pared by 4 bases and J by 10 bases, with 14 bases between. This CDR3 spans 13 amino acids. CDR3 loop: CASSYRNEREQFF. The CDR3 DNA reads TGTGCCAGCAGCTACAGGAATGAACGAGAGCAGTTCTTC.

The rearrangement joins TRBV18 to TRBJ2-3; 7 positions match TRBD1. The germline CDR1 and CDR2 sequences are KGHSH and LQKENI. The junction had 3 bases not matched to a gene; V was cut back by 4 bases and J by 5 bases. The CDR3 length is 13 residues. The DNA for the CDR3 is TGTGCCAGCTCACAGTCAGGGGGAGATACGCAGTATTTT. Encoded protein: CASSQSGGDTQYF.

The rearrangement joins TRBV6-1 to TRBJ2-5; 7 bases are shared with TRBD1. The trim removed 3 bases at V and 5 bases at J, leaving 6 bases unmatched. CDR3 length: 14 residues. Germline V gives CDR1 MNHNS, CDR2 SASEGT. CDR3 sequence reads: CASSELTGYETQYF. The CDR3 region has the DNA TGTGCCAGCAGTGAGCTGACAGGGTATGAGACCCAGTACTTC.

J is TRBJ2-1 and V is TRBV11-2, with 12 bases lining up with TRBD2. J gave up 0 bases and V 6 bases, and 3 bases lay outside the gene matches. Looked up from germline, CDR1 is SGHAT and CDR2 is FQNNGV. This CDR3 contains 16 residues. The DNA of the CDR3 is TGTGCCAGCAGTACGACTAGCGGGAGCTCCTACAATGAGCAGTTCTTC. This gives the protein CASSTTSGSSYNEQFF.

This chain uses TRBV5-4 with TRBJ2-5; 10 bases fit TRBD2. CDR3 length: 15 residues. Germline CDR1 reads SGHNT; CDR2 reads YYREEE (reference sequence). Losses at the gene ends were 3 bases for V and 5 bases for J; bases not matched to a gene: 7. The CDR3 DNA follows: TGTGCCAGCAGCTACTCTAGCGGGAGATCTGAGACCCAGTACTTC. Protein sequence: CASSYSSGRSETQYF.

This sequence joins TRBV6-6 and TRBJ2-1; 9 positions match TRBD1. The CDR3 spans 16 residues. Looked up from germline, CDR1 is MNHNY and CDR2 is SVGAGI (reference sequence). The V and J ends lost 2 bases and 8 bases, in that order; junction bases with no gene match: 10. For the CDR3, the DNA is TGTGCCAGCAGTTACCCGCCGGGACAGGGAGTGTATGAGCAGTTCTTC. It encodes CASSYPPGQGVYEQFF.

The chain employs TRBV7-4 and TRBJ2-7; 8 bases line up with TRBD2. Per the germline V gene, CDR1 is SGHVT and CDR2 is SQSDAQ. CDR3 length: 17 amino acids. Trimming took 7 bases from V and 0 from J; bases not matched to a gene: 14. Here the CDR3 DNA reads TGTGCCAGCACCCAAAGGGCTGGTAGCGGGATCTCCTACGAGCAGTACTTC. Its translation is CASTQRAGSGISYEQYF.

The rearrangement joins TRBV4-1 to TRBJ1-2, with 7 bases matching TRBD1. The J segment lost 4 bases and the V segment lost 1 base, leaving 9 bases of the junction unmatched. The CDR3 has 16 residues. Germline V CDR1 and CDR2: MGHRA, YSYEKL. CDR3 sequence (DNA): TGCGCCAGCAGCCAAGTGGGGACAGCGGCGGTCTATGGCTACACCTTC. It specifies CASSQVGTAAVYGYTF.

The chain employs TRBV4-1 and TRBJ2-5; no firm D call. Trimming took off 0 bases at V and 7 bases at J, with 9 bases between the two ends. This CDR3 comprises 13 residues. From germline, CDR1 is MGHRA and CDR2 YSYEKL. The CDR3 DNA sequence: TGCGCCAGCAGCCAAGATAAGCGCGGGACCCAGTACTTC. It encodes CASSQDKRGTQYF.

The J gene is TRBJ1-3, the V gene TRBV9; no clear D. The CDR3 covers 14 residues. From germline, CDR1 is SGDLS and CDR2 YYNGEE. V was clipped by 0 bases and J by 4 bases, with 8 bases between them. CDR3 coding DNA: TGTGCCAGCAGCGTAGCCGGTTACGGAAACACCATATATTTT. Encoded protein: CASSVAGYGNTIYF.

V usage is TRBV7-8 and J usage is TRBJ2-7, with 10 bases lining up with TRBD1. Germline V gives CDR1 SGHVS, CDR2 FQNEAQ. The CDR3 contains 15 residues. The J segment lost 7 bases and the V segment lost 5 bases, leaving 11 bases of the junction unmatched. The CDR3 bases are TGTGCCAGCAGCCCTCGACAGGGGGCGGTGAAAGAGCAGTACTTC. It is translated as CASSPRQGAVKEQYF.

The chain couples TRBV7-2 to TRBJ2-7, with D maybe TRBD1 (5 bases). V gave up 1 base and J gave up 1 base, with 17 bases separating them. Germline V CDR1 and CDR2: SGHTA, FQGNSA. The CDR3 sequence is 17 residues long. This chain's CDR3 is CASSLEIFGQGSYEQYF. In DNA, the CDR3 is TGTGCCAGCAGCTTAGAGATTTTCGGGCAGGGTTCCTACGAGCAGTACTTC.